This T cell receptor beta chain derives from a study of shared clonotypes between healthy human individuals. V lost 5 bases to trimming and J lost 2 bases; unmatched junction nucleotides: 7. This CDR3 has 15 amino acids. Germline CDR1 and CDR2: SEHNR and FQNEAQ (reference sequence). The protocol was immunoSEQ multiplex PCR, while the TCRdb copy is restricted to in-frame clones and leaves out a portion. The sample records about 2,100,000 clones, approximately 94% being singletons. This clone was detected only once. The naive CD8 population came from CD45RO-negative cells selected for CCR7, without terminally differentiated effector memory CD45RA+ cells.

J is TRBJ1-2 and V is TRBV7-9, with TRBD1 identical over 8 bases. The origin of this receptor is a man aged 18 to 29 in good health. Some clones in this sample may be carry-over from other donors' samples. The sample was naive CD8+ T cells from PBMCs. CDR3 coding DNA: TGTGCCAGCAGCCCAACGACAGGGGCGAACTATGGCTACACCTTC. It translates to CASSPTTGANYGYTF.